This TCR beta chain stems from a study of cytomegalovirus exposure and HLA in healthy donors. Study-level results: It was likely that a cluster of highly shared sequence variants was a sequencing artifact. Solely CMV serostatus was available to characterize immune exposure. Analysis was performed later, and it showed HLA-associated TCR beta chains to be more clonally expanded than equally common others.

The V and J ends lost 3 bases and 2 bases, in that order; junction bases with no gene match: 4. There are 14 residues in the CDR3. Germline CDR1 and CDR2: SQVTM and ANQGSEA. With regard to this clone: As yet, its antigen is unknown.

The study ran its PCR with 60 Vbeta and 13 Jbeta primers. Authors' methods: In a later analysis, the count reached 80 million or so unique TCR beta chains, with roughly 12 million shared. Repertoires were generated with immunoSEQ multiplex PCR, while TCRdb's copy carries only in-frame clones and drops some. V, J and clone size derive from that table, while D and trimming were established from the DNA sequence. In the table there are 200,000 to 250,000 clones, 70% to 80% of which are singletons. The rearrangement links TRBV29-1 to TRBJ2-1; TRBD1 matches 7 bases. The source of this sequence is a girl under 10 years old in good health and CMV-seronegative. Sequenced sample: PBMCs. The DNA for the CDR3 is TGCAGCGTTGAGGGACAGCGAGCCTACAATGAGCAGTTCTTC. Translated: CSVEGQRAYNEQFF.